These 32 T cell receptor beta chains share one sample of origin, sequenced in a study of post-analysis software for immune sequencing data. Regarding the study as a whole: There were several TRBV segments more frequent in patients than controls, and TRBV5-6, TRBV5-1 and TRBV20-1 were among them.

The antigens of these receptors remain unknown. Unique molecular identifiers tagged the TCR beta cDNA libraries. TCRdb used MiXCR to reprocess the PCR reads, holding one entry per CDR3 protein. The sample yields more than 450,000 distinct CDR3 sequences, 44% seen once. What was sequenced was blood. Receptor source: a girl under 18 with multiple sclerosis.

J is TRBJ1-2 and V is TRBV7-6; no clear D gene. This CDR3 region has 15 residues. Germline CDR1 reads SGHVS; CDR2 reads FNYEAQ. The V end was cut by 5 bases, the J end by 8 bases, with 21 bases between. CDR3 DNA sequence: TGTGCCAGCAGCGTAAGGGCTAAGATGAGCGGGGGCTACACCTTC. Translated, it gives CASSVRAKMSGGYTF. Combining the CDR3 with reference TRBV7-6 and TRBJ1-2 gives the whole variable domain GAGVSQSPRYKVTKRGQDVALRCDPISGHVSLYWYRQALGQGPEFLTYFNYEAQQDKSGLPNDRFSAERPEGSISTLTIQRTEQRDSAMYRCASSVRAKMSGGYTFGSGTRLTVV.

The table lists this clonotype with a few counts. The chain couples TRBV11-2 to TRBJ2-5; no definite D call. Germline loops: CDR1 SGHAT, CDR2 FQNNGV. The CDR3 consists of 14 residues. Trimming cost V 0 bases and J 3 bases, with 8 bases left between them. CDR3 residues: CASSLEPRKETQYF. In DNA, the CDR3 is TGTGCCAGCAGCTTAGAGCCCAGGAAAGAGACCCAGTACTTC.

This sequence joins TRBV7-9 and TRBJ2-5; D is possibly TRBD2 (5 bases). This CDR3 is 15 amino acids long. V lost 2 bases and J lost 5, with 15 bases in between. CDR1 and CDR2 (germline): SEHNR, FQNEAQ (reference sequence). The chain's CDR3 is CASSLSTSSGETQYF. The CDR3, as DNA: TGTGCCAGCAGCTTATCAACTAGTTCTGGGGAGACCCAGTACTTC.

V is TRBV9 and J is TRBJ2-1, with D perhaps matching TRBD1 or TRBD2 (6 bases each). CDR1 is SGDLS and CDR2 is YYNGEE in the germline V gene. V gave up 0 bases and J gave up 0 bases, with 16 bases separating them. This CDR3 is built from 18 residues. The CDR3 loop is CASSVGLGGTPSYNEQFF. The DNA for the CDR3 is TGTGCCAGCAGCGTAGGTCTAGGGGGGACCCCCTCCTACAATGAGCAGTTCTTC.

This clonotype was counted only a few times. The J gene is TRBJ2-5, the V gene TRBV5-6; 9 nucleotides agree with TRBD1. Germline V CDR1 and CDR2: SGHDT, YYEEEE. The CDR3 is 14 residues long. With 1 base clipped from V and 6 bases from J, the junction kept 4 bases outside the gene matches. The CDR3: CASSLTGGVKTQYF. The DNA of the CDR3 is TGTGCCAGCAGCTTGACAGGGGGCGTAAAGACCCAGTACTTC.

The chain is built from TRBV5-1 and TRBJ1-2; D ambiguous. Germline V gene data show CDR1 as SGHRS and CDR2 as YFSETQ. V shed 1 base and J shed 1 base, with 8 bases lying between them. CDR3 length: 14 amino acids. CDR3 bases: TGCGCCAGCAGCTTGAGCACCCTTAACTATGGCTACACCTTC. It specifies CASSLSTLNYGYTF. Full variable domain (remainder filled in from reference TRBV5-1 and TRBJ1-2): KAGVTQTPRYLIKTRGQQVTLSCSPISGHRSVSWYQQTPGQGLQFLFEYFSETQRNKGNFPGRFSGRQFSNSRSEMNVSTLELGDSALYLCASSLSTLNYGYTFGSGTRLTVV.

This clonotype has at least ten counts. The chain uses TRBV5-1 and TRBJ2-7; D gene ambiguous. This CDR3 is built from 14 residues. Trimming took 4 bases from V and 3 from J, leaving 14 bases between them. CDR1 is SGHRS and CDR2 is YFSETQ in the germline V gene. The CDR3 spells CASSPSSGGYEQYF. The CDR3 nucleotides read TGCGCCAGCAGCCCATCTTCGGGTGGCTACGAGCAGTACTTC. Complete variable domain (other parts from reference TRBV5-1 and TRBJ2-7): KAGVTQTPRYLIKTRGQQVTLSCSPISGHRSVSWYQQTPGQGLQFLFEYFSETQRNKGNFPGRFSGRQFSNSRSEMNVSTLELGDSALYLCASSPSSGGYEQYFGPGTRLTVT.

The chain carries TRBV20-1 and TRBJ2-7, with TRBD1 matching 7 bases. Germline V gene data show CDR1 as DFQATT and CDR2 as SNEGSKA (reference sequence). With 0 bases clipped from V and 5 bases from J, the junction kept 10 bases outside the gene matches. The CDR3 has 15 amino acids. Here the CDR3 reads CSARDANRGDNEQYV. CDR3 nucleotide sequence: TGCAGTGCTAGAGATGCCAACAGGGGAGATAACGAGCAGTACGTC.

This clonotype has a handful of counts. The chain combines TRBV6-4 with TRBJ2-3; TRBD2 matches 8 bases. V gave up 0 bases and J gave up 3 bases; unmatched junction bases: 2. Germline V gene data show CDR1 as MRHNA and CDR2 as SNTAGT. This CDR3 is 15 amino acids long. The CDR3 reads CASSDSGGRTDTQYF. The CDR3 DNA reads TGTGCCAGCAGTGACTCGGGCGGGAGGACAGATACGCAGTATTTT.

J is TRBJ2-3 and V is TRBV12-3 or TRBV12-4, with 9 bases identical to TRBD1. V lost 5 bases and J lost 5; bases outside the gene matches: 8. This CDR3 spans 15 amino acids. DNA for the CDR3: TGTGCCAGCAGTCCCCGGGACAGGGCGGAAGATACGCAGTATTTT. Translating gives CASSPRDRAEDTQYF.

The table lists this clonotype with a few counts. V is TRBV25-1 and J is TRBJ2-5, with D unresolved. The CDR3 consists of 13 residues. Germline V gene lookup returns CDR1 MGHDK and CDR2 SYGVNS. The V gene lost 2 bases and the J gene lost 5 bases, with 9 bases spanning the gap. This chain's CDR3 is CASSEPGLETQYF. CDR3 bases: TGTGCCAGCAGTGAACCGGGTTTGGAGACCCAGTACTTC.

The rearrangement uses TRBV12-3 or TRBV12-4 and TRBJ2-1; 7 bases align to TRBD2. The V gene end was trimmed by 3 bases and the J gene end by 6 bases; junction bases not matched to a gene: 2. The CDR3 consists of 13 residues. CDR3 loop: CASSFAGVNEQFF. Written as DNA, the CDR3 is TGTGCCAGCAGTTTCGCGGGAGTCAATGAGCAGTTCTTC.

V usage is TRBV30 and J usage is TRBJ2-1; D possibly uses TRBD1 or TRBD2 (5 bases each). Germline V lookup: CDR1 GTSNPN, CDR2 SVGIG (reference sequence). CDR3 size: 14 residues. The V gene lost 4 bases and the J gene lost 2 bases, with 12 bases spanning the gap. The CDR3: CAWNRDLAYNEQFF. The CDR3 nucleotides read TGTGCCTGGAACCGGGACCTAGCCTACAATGAGCAGTTCTTC.

The rearrangement joins TRBV6-5 to TRBJ2-4; TRBD1 matches at 8 bases. The J call is uncertain, as TRBJ2-7 better fits the DNA end. The CDR3 length is 18 residues. In germline, CDR1 is MNHEY, CDR2 SVGAGI. The chain's CDR3 is CASSYSSPDRAYVREQYF. DNA for the CDR3: TGTGCCAGCAGTTACTCGAGTCCGGACAGGGCTTATGTGCGCGAGCAGTACTTC.

This clonotype was found a few times. The rearrangement uses TRBV27 and TRBJ2-4, with D tentatively TRBD1 (5 bases). The V gene's germline CDR1 is MNHEY and CDR2 SMNVEV (reference sequence). CDR3 length: 15 residues. The V and J ends lost 5 bases and 4 bases respectively, with 15 bases between them. This chain's CDR3 is CASSPRQTTKNIQYF. CDR3 sequence (DNA): TGTGCCAGCAGTCCCCGACAGACCACTAAAAACATTCAGTACTTC.

The V and J genes are TRBV10-3 and TRBJ2-7; a possible D gene is TRBD1 (5 bases). V lost 3 bases and J lost 2, with 8 bases in between. From germline, CDR1 is ENHRY and CDR2 SYGVKD. The CDR3 runs 13 residues. Written as DNA, the CDR3 is TGTGCCATCAGTGAAGGGGATGCCTACGAGCAGTACTTC. Amino acids: CAISEGDAYEQYF.

The chain links TRBV24-1 to TRBJ2-1; 9 nucleotides line up with TRBD2. J gave up 8 bases and V 4 bases, and 20 bases lay outside the gene matches. Per germline, CDR1 KGHDR and CDR2 SFDVKD. CDR3 length: 19 amino acids. This CDR3 is CATSDNPGLAGLSGDEQFF. The CDR3 bases are TGTGCCACCAGTGACAACCCCGGGCTAGCGGGGCTAAGTGGGGATGAGCAGTTCTTC.

This clonotype was detected a few times. The CDR3, as DNA: TGTGCCAGCAGCATACGGGGGCAGGAGAACACTGAAGCTTTCTTT. Translating gives CASSIRGQENTEAFF. V is TRBV12-3 or TRBV12-4 and J is TRBJ1-1, with D perhaps matching TRBD1 (6 bases). The CDR3 is 15 residues long. Trimming pared 6 bases from V and 1 base from J, leaving 15 bases between.

The rearrangement links TRBV5-6 to TRBJ2-7; D not certain. There are 11 residues in the CDR3. With 1 base removed from V and 5 bases from J, the gap between germline ends came to 4 bases. Germline CDR1 reads SGHDT; CDR2 reads YYEEEE. CDR3 DNA sequence: TGTGCCAGCAGCTTGTTAGACGAGCAGTACTTC. Amino acid sequence: CASSLLDEQYF.

This clonotype has more than one count but fewer than ten. This sequence joins TRBV27 and TRBJ2-1; D could derive from TRBD1 or TRBD2 (6 bases each). Looked up from germline, CDR1 is MNHEY and CDR2 is SMNVEV (reference sequence). The CDR3 totals 15 residues. Trimming pared 6 bases from V and 2 bases from J, leaving 14 bases between. The CDR3 protein is CASSLRRDTYNEQFF. The CDR3 bases are TGTGCCAGCAGCCTCCGGCGGGACACCTACAATGAGCAGTTCTTC.

The chain has TRBV7-9 and TRBJ1-2, with D unclear. CDR1 SEHNR and CDR2 FQNEAQ come from the germline V gene (reference sequence). The CDR3 loop spans 15 amino acids. V was trimmed by 1 base and J by 7 bases, leaving 16 bases between them. The DNA of the CDR3 is TGTGCCAGCAGCTTAGATGCCGGGAGGGCCAGTGGCTACACCTTC. Residues: CASSLDAGRASGYTF.

V is TRBV7-3 and J is TRBJ2-7, with a tentative D call TRBD2 (6 bases). V dropped 1 base and J dropped 3 bases, with 13 bases sitting between them. Germline assignment: CDR1 SGHTA and CDR2 FQGTGA. The CDR3 covers 15 residues. The CDR3 spells CASSLRAGGVYEQYF. CDR3 sequence (DNA): TGTGCCAGCAGCTTAAGAGCGGGCGGAGTCTACGAGCAGTACTTC.

A few counts support this clonotype. The rearrangement joins TRBV13 to TRBJ2-5; D possibly corresponds to TRBD1 (6 bases). There are 16 residues in the CDR3. V dropped 5 bases and J dropped 5 bases, with 21 bases sitting between them. Looked up from germline, CDR1 is PRHDT and CDR2 is FYEKMQ (reference sequence). The CDR3 DNA follows: TGTGCCAGCAGCCCCTGGACAGTAGGGGCAGGTGAGACCCAGTACTTC. Amino acids: CASSPWTVGAGETQYF.

The rearrangement links TRBV7-9 to TRBJ2-5; D is undetermined. This CDR3 has 13 residues. The ends were cut back, 5 bases at V and 11 bases at J, with 18 bases in the middle. Germline V gene lookup returns CDR1 SEHNR and CDR2 FQNEAQ (reference sequence). The CDR3 spells CASSPTVTYAQYF. CDR3 bases: TGTGCCAGCAGCCCAACGGTGACCTACGCGCAGTACTTC.

The chain is built from TRBV29-1 and TRBJ2-7; D is ambiguous. Per germline, CDR1 SQVTM and CDR2 ANQGSEA. V was shortened by 6 bases and J by 0 bases, with 12 bases between the two germline ends. This CDR3 contains 13 residues. The CDR3: CSVEAESSYEQYF. The CDR3, as DNA: TGCAGCGTCGAGGCGGAGAGCTCCTACGAGCAGTACTTC.

The rearrangement links TRBV11-2 to TRBJ2-3, with no clear D. This CDR3 is 15 amino acids long. CDR1 SGHAT and CDR2 FQNNGV come from the germline V gene. V lost 1 base and J lost 6, with 14 bases in between. CDR3 sequence (DNA): TGTGCCAGCAGCTTAGTCGATCCCCAAGGGGATACGCAGTATTTT. It yields the protein CASSLVDPQGDTQYF.

The chain joins TRBV12-3 or TRBV12-4 to TRBJ2-1; 10 bases fit TRBD2. The CDR3 is made up of 16 amino acids. Unmatched junction bases numbered 9, after V lost 1 base and J lost 9 bases. The CDR3 DNA sequence: TGTGCCAGCAGTTTAGGAGGGCTAGCGGGAGCGATTGAGCAGTTCTTC. Translated: CASSLGGLAGAIEQFF.

The gene calls are TRBV5-1 and TRBJ2-7; TRBD2 matches 7 bases. Unmatched junction bases numbered 3, after V lost 3 bases and J lost 3 bases. CDR1 and CDR2 from the germline V gene are SGHRS and YFSETQ. This CDR3 contains 13 residues. The CDR3 sequence is CASSSGGFYEQYF. The CDR3 nucleotides read TGCGCCAGCAGCTCGGGGGGTTTCTACGAGCAGTACTTC.

This sequence joins TRBV3-1 and TRBJ2-3; D is ambiguous. CDR3 length equals 13 residues. Per germline, CDR1 LGHDT and CDR2 YNNKEL (reference sequence). V was pared by 3 bases and J by 4 bases, with 8 bases between. CDR3 in amino acids: CASSQENADTQYF. For the CDR3, the DNA is TGTGCCAGCAGCCAGGAGAACGCAGATACGCAGTATTTT.

This clonotype showed up just a few times. This chain joins TRBV7-9 and TRBJ2-7; TRBD1 matches at 10 bases. Germline V gives CDR1 SEHNR, CDR2 FQNEAQ (reference sequence). J gave up 5 bases and V 5 bases, and 12 bases lay outside the gene matches. This CDR3 spans 16 amino acids. In DNA, the CDR3 is TGTGCCAGCAGCGCGGGACCTCGGACAGGGGGGGACGAGCAGTACTTC. It specifies CASSAGPRTGGDEQYF.

A few counts support this clonotype. V usage is TRBV3-1 and J usage is TRBJ2-7, with TRBD2 matching 15 bases. CDR3 length equals 17 residues. CDR1 is LGHDT, CDR2 YNNKEL, per germline (reference sequence). Losses at the gene ends were 5 bases for V and 2 bases for J; bases not matched to a gene: 7. Here the CDR3 DNA reads TGTGCCAGCAGCTGGACTAGCGGGAGGGCCCACGCCTACGAGCAGTACTTC. Its translation is CASSWTSGRAHAYEQYF.

This clonotype has only a few counts. The genes are TRBV7-8 and TRBJ2-5; the D is unclear. From germline, CDR1 is SGHVS and CDR2 FQNEAQ. The CDR3 runs to 14 residues. With 3 bases removed from V and 4 bases from J, the gap between germline ends came to 12 bases. CDR3 coding DNA: TGTGCCAGCAGCTTGGCGTCCCTAATAGAGACCCAGTACTTC. Translated: CASSLASLIETQYF.